This T cell receptor (beta chain) was captured in a study of human T cells and chemical hapten exposure. Regarding time point: pre-sensitization, week 0. Specified treatment: therapeutic diphenylcyclopropenone sensitization with weekly scalp DPC. Investigators collected blood before applying each patch test. Alopecia patients between 18 and 70 years old and suitable for DPC were used as donors. Original data processing: Sampled TCR counts reached a median of roughly 98,000 per sample, with values ranging from 23,224 to 690,600. TCRdb re-called the RACE reads through MiXCR, storing one row per CDR3 protein. TCRdb, not the authors, supplied the V and J calls. The sample lists roughly 100,000 distinct CDR3 sequences, less than 15% seen once, with 1.5% to 2% in the top ten. This CDR3 region has 15 residues. Trimming took 6 bases from V and 4 from J; bases not matched to a gene: 11. CDR1 and CDR2 from the germline V gene are DFQATT and SNEGSKA (reference sequence).

Sequenced material: whole blood, taken in connection with sensitization to the hapten diphenylcyclopropenone (DPC). This sequence was found in a woman between 50 and 59 years old with alopecia areata. Some clones in this sample may be carry-over from other donors' samples. The V gene is TRBV20-1, the J gene TRBJ1-1, with 10 positions matching TRBD1. CDR3 sequence: CSATDRGRTFTEAFF. CDR3 DNA sequence: TGCAGTGCAACTGACAGGGGGCGAACTTTCACTGAAGCTTTCTTT.